The rows below give T cell receptor beta chains drawn from one sample of a study of blood T cell repertoires in COVID-19. Generated by immunoSEQ multiplex PCR, the TCRdb table keeps only in-frame clones and is missing some. The repertoire has 250,000 or so clones, around 85% of them found once; the top ten carry approximately 2%. The sequencing sample was made of PBMCs or T cells enriched from blood (not recorded which). These receptors were obtained from a woman aged 50 to 60 who had recovered from COVID-19. The CDR3 runs from the conserved cysteine through the conserved F or W. A D gene is named only where the DNA matches it firmly. Not every row has a clone size; where given, it reads once, few, many or a size class.

NA TRBJ1-5 NA TRBV28 CASSLGGESVFNQPQHF TGTGCCAGCAGTTTAGGTGGAGAATCAGTTTTCAATCAGCCCCAGCATTTT
NA TRBJ1-5 NA TRBV28 CASSFQGSSNQPQHF TGTGCCAGCAGTTTCCAGGGGAGCAGCAATCAGCCCCAGCATTTT
TRBD2 TRBJ2-5 NA TRBV7-9 CASSLALAGGRETQYF TGTGCCAGCAGCTTAGCTCTAGCGGGAGGGAGAGAGACCCAGTACTTC
NA TRBJ2-7 NA TRBV27 CASSLSGSSYEQYF TGTGCCAGCAGTTTATCGGGCAGCTCCTACGAGCAGTACTTC
TRBD1 TRBJ1-2 NA TRBV27 CASSSFGQGYGYTF TGTGCCAGCAGTTCCTTCGGACAGGGTTATGGCTACACCTTC
NA TRBJ1-1 NA TRBV18 CASSPLMTGGFNPPRSRDTEAFF TGTGCCAGCTCACCCTTAATGACGGGAGGTTTTAATCCCCCGCGCAGTAGGGACACTGAAGCTTTCTTT
NA TRBJ1-2 NA TRBV18 CASSSLELRGYTF TGTGCCAGCTCATCCTTAGAGTTGCGCGGCTACACCTTC
TRBD1 TRBJ1-2 NA TRBV7-9 CASSYDRGDGYTF TGTGCCAGCAGCTACGACAGGGGGGACGGCTACACCTTC
TRBD1 TRBJ1-1 NA TRBV28 CASSTGGTEAFF TGTGCCAGCAGTACAGGGGGGACTGAAGCTTTCTTT
NA TRBJ1-4 NA TRBV5-8 CASSLNREKLFF TGTGCCAGCAGCCTAAACCGGGAAAAACTGTTTTTT
TRBD2 TRBJ2-7 NA TRBV19 CASSIDGAGGPYEQYF TGTGCCAGTAGTATAGATGGAGCGGGAGGGCCCTACGAGCAGTACTTC
TRBD1 TRBJ1-5 NA TRBV27 CASSPPGQGEQPQHF TGTGCCAGCAGTCCCCCGGGACAGGGTGAACAGCCCCAGCATTTT
TRBD1 TRBJ1-5 NA TRBV28 CASSENRGTDQPQHF TGTGCCAGCAGCGAAAACAGGGGGACAGACCAGCCCCAGCATTTT
TRBD1 TRBJ2-5 NA TRBV10-3 CAISEPDRGREETQYF TGTGCCATCAGTGAGCCCGACAGGGGGCGCGAAGAGACCCAGTACTTC
TRBD2 TRBJ2-5 NA TRBV29-1 CSVEGTSGGTLETQYF TGCAGCGTTGAAGGGACTAGCGGAGGAACCCTAGAGACCCAGTACTTC
NA TRBJ2-7 NA TRBV23-1 CASSFRVSSYEQYF TGCGCCAGCAGCTTCAGGGTCAGCTCCTACGAGCAGTACTTC
TRBD2 TRBJ2-7 NA TRBV4-1 CASSQDQASGMYEQYF TGCGCCAGCAGCCAAGATCAGGCTAGCGGGATGTACGAGCAGTACTTC
NA TRBJ1-2 NA TRBV2 CASMSQGYGYTF TGTGCCAGCATGTCCCAGGGCTATGGCTACACCTTC
TRBD1 TRBJ1-5 once TRBV6-2/TRBV6-3 CASSYSGTGDGRNQPQHF TGTGCCAGCAGTTACTCTGGGACAGGGGATGGTCGCAATCAGCCCCAGCATTTT
TRBD1 TRBJ1-5 NA TRBV27 CASSLTRQGWNQPQHF TGTGCCAGCAGTTTAACTCGACAGGGATGGAATCAGCCCCAGCATTTT
NA TRBJ1-6 NA TRBV30 CAWRLAGSYNSPLHF TGTGCCTGGAGGTTGGCAGGGTCCTATAATTCACCCCTCCACTTT
NA TRBJ1-2 NA TRBV6-5 CASISPLAGVNGYTF TGTGCCAGCATTTCTCCCCTGGCAGGGGTTAACGGCTACACCTTC
NA TRBJ1-1 NA TRBV7-9 CASSLEYEAFF TGTGCCAGCAGCTTAGAATATGAAGCTTTCTTT
TRBD1 TRBJ2-1 once TRBV4-1 CASSQDRGPVLFF TGCGCCAGCAGCCAAGATAGGGGGCCGGTTCTGTTCTTC
TRBD1 TRBJ1-2 NA TRBV2 CASSGDRAGGYTF TGTGCCAGCAGTGGAGACAGGGCGGGAGGCTACACCTTC
TRBD1 TRBJ1-1 NA TRBV4-1 CASSIRQGDMNTEAFF TGCGCCAGCAGCATCCGACAGGGAGACATGAACACTGAAGCTTTCTTT
NA TRBJ2-7 NA TRBV30 CAWTATTYEQYF TGTGCCTGGACAGCAACTACCTACGAGCAGTACTTC
NA TRBJ1-1 NA TRBV28 CASTPGWRRAFF TGTGCCAGCACCCCTGGTTGGAGAAGGGCTTTCTTT
TRBD1 TRBJ1-6 NA TRBV27 CASSHEQGWYSPLHF TGTGCCAGCAGTCACGAACAGGGGTGGTATTCACCCCTCCACTTT
NA TRBJ1-2 NA TRBV2 CASSGGIGYTF TGTGCCAGCAGTGGCGGGATCGGCTACACCTTC
NA TRBJ1-2 NA TRBV5-6 CASSLGEGLLTNYGYTF TGTGCCAGCAGCTTGGGCGAAGGACTACTAACTAACTATGGCTACACCTTC
TRBD2 TRBJ2-3 NA TRBV11-2 CASTKAGGSMRTDTQYF TGTGCCAGCACGAAGGCGGGAGGGTCTATGAGAACAGATACGCAGTATTTT
NA TRBJ1-1 NA TRBV20-1 CSASPGRGILMNTEAFF TGCAGTGCTAGTCCCGGGAGGGGGATATTAATGAACACTGAAGCTTTCTTT
NA TRBJ2-1 NA TRBV27 CASSLSPLPINSYNEQFF TGTGCCAGCAGTTTATCTCCCCTTCCTATAAACTCCTACAATGAGCAGTTCTTC
NA TRBJ2-1 once TRBV13 CASSLLAFSYNEQFF TGTGCCAGCAGCTTATTGGCCTTCTCCTACAATGAGCAGTTCTTC
NA TRBJ1-6 NA TRBV18 CASSPSTALFSYNSPLHF TGTGCCAGCTCACCTTCGACAGCCTTGTTCTCCTATAATTCACCCCTCCACTTT
NA TRBJ1-1 few TRBV7-2 CASSLVSGGSTEAFF TGTGCCAGCAGCTTAGTTTCGGGGGGATCGACTGAAGCTTTCTTT
TRBD2 TRBJ2-5 once TRBV7-8 CASSLGSRVWVSGETQYF TGTGCCAGCAGCTTAGGGTCGAGGGTATGGGTTAGCGGGGAGACCCAGTACTTC
TRBD2 TRBJ2-7 NA TRBV9 CASSVEEVGTTKYEQYF TGTGCCAGCAGCGTAGAGGAAGTCGGGACTACTAAATACGAGCAGTACTTC
NA TRBJ2-1 once TRBV27 CASSLRSGHDEQFF TGTGCCAGCAGTCTCAGGTCAGGGCATGATGAGCAGTTCTTC
TRBD1 TRBJ1-2 NA TRBV11-2 CASSPDRGRVYGYTF TGTGCCAGCAGCCCAGACAGGGGGCGAGTCTATGGCTACACCTTC
TRBD2 TRBJ2-1 NA TRBV13 CASSSGRLDSEQFF TGTGCCAGCAGCTCCGGGAGGTTAGATAGTGAGCAGTTCTTC
NA TRBJ1-2 few TRBV20-1 CSASPRNGYTF TGCAGTGCTAGTCCCAGGAACGGCTACACCTTC